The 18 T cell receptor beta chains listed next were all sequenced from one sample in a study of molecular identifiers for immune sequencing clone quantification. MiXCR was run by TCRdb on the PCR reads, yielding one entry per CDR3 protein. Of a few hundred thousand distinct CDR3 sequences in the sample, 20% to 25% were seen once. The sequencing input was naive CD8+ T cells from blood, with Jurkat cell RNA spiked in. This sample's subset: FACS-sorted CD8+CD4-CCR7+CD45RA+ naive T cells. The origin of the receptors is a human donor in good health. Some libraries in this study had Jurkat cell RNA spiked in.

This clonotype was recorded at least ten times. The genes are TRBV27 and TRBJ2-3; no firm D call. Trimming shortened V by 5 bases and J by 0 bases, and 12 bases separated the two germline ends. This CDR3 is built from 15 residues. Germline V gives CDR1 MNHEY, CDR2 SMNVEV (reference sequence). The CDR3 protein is CASSLLTPSTDTQYF. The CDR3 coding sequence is TGTGCCAGCAGTCTCCTCACACCTAGCACAGATACGCAGTATTTT.

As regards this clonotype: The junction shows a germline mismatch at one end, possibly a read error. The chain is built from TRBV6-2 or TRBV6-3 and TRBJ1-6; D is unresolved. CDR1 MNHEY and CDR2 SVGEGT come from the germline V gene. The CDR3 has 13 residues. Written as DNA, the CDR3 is TGTGCCGGCAGTTACGGGGAAGTCTATCAGGTCCACTTT. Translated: CAGSYGEVYQVHF.

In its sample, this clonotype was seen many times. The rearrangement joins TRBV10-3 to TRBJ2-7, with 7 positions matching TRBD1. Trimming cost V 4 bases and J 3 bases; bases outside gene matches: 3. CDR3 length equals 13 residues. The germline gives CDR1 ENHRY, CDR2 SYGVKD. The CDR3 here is CAISVGTVYEQYF. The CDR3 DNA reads TGTGCCATCAGTGTGGGGACAGTCTACGAGCAGTACTTC.

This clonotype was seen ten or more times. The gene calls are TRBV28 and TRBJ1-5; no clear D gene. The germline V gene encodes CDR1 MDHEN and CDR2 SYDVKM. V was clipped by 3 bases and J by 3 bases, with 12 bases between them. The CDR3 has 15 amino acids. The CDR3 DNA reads TGTGCCAGCAGTTTCTTTACTTCGGACAATCAGCCCCAGCATTTT. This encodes CASSFFTSDNQPQHF.

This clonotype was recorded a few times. The CDR3 DNA sequence: TGTGCCAGCAGTTTGACGGCAAAAGAGACCCAGTACTTC. Translated, it gives CASSLTAKETQYF. The rearrangement uses TRBV12-3 or TRBV12-4 and TRBJ2-5; D uncertain. The CDR3 sequence is 13 residues long. V lost 3 bases and J lost 3, with 8 bases in between.

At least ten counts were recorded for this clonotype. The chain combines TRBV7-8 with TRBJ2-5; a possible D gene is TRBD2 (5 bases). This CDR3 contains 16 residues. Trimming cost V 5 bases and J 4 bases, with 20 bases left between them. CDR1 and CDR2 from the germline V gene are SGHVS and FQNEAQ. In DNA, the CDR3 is TGTGCCAGCAGCACCCCGACCCTGGTAGGAGGAGAGACCCAGTACTTC. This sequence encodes CASSTPTLVGGETQYF.

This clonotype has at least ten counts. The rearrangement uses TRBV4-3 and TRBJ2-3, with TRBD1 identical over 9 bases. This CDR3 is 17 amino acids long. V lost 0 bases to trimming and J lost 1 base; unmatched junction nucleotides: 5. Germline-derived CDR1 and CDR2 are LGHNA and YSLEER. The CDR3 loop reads CASSQDPDRGGTDTQYF. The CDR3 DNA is TGCGCCAGCAGCCAAGATCCCGACAGGGGGGGCACAGATACGCAGTATTTT.

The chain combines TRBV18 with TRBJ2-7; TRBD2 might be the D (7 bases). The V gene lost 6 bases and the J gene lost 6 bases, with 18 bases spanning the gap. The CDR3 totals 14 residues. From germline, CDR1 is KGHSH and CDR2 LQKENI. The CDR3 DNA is TGTGCCAGCTCGGGGGGGCTAGCTCCCACCGAGCAGTACTTC. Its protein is CASSGGLAPTEQYF.

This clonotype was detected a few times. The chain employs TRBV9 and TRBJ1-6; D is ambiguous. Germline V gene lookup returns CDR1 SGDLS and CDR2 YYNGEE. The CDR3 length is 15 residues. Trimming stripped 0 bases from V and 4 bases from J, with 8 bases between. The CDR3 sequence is CASSVGRTYNSPLHF. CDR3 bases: TGTGCCAGCAGCGTAGGCCGGACGTATAATTCACCCCTCCACTTT.

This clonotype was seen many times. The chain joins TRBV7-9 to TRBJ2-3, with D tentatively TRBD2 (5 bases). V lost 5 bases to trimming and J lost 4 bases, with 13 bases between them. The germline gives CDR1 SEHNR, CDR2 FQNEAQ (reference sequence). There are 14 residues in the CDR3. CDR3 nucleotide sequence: TGTGCCAGCAGCCTGGAGGACCTCCCAGATACGCAGTATTTT. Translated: CASSLEDLPDTQYF.

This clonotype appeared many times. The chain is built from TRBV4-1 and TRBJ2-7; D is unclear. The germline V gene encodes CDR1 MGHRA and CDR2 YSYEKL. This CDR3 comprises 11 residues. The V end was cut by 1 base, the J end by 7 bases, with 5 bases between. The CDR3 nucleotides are TGCGCCAGCAGCCAAGGGGCGGAGCAGTACTTC. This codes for CASSQGAEQYF.

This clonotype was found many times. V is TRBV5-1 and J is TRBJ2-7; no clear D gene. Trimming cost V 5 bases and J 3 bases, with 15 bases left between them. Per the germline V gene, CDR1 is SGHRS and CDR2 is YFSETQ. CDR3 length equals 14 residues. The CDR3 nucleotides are TGCGCCAGCAGTTGGTCCGGCGGCGGCTACGAGCAGTACTTC. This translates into CASSWSGGGYEQYF.

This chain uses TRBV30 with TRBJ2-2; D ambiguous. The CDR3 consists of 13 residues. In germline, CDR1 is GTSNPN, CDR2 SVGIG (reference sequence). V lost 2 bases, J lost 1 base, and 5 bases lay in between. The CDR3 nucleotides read TGTGCCTGGAGTCCGGTGAACACCGGGGAGCTGTTTTTT. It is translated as CAWSPVNTGELFF.

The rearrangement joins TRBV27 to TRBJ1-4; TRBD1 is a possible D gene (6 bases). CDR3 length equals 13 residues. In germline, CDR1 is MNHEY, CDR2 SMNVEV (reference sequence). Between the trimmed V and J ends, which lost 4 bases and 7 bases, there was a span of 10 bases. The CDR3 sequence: CASSYREGEKLFF. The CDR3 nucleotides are TGTGCCAGCAGTTACAGGGAGGGTGAAAAACTGTTTTTT.

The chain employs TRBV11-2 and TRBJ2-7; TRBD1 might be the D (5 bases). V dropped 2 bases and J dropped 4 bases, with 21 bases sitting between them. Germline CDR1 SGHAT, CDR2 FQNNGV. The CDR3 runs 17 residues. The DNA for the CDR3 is TGTGCCAGCAGCTTAATCCCTAACCCGGCAGGGCCTTACGAGCAGTACTTC. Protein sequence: CASSLIPNPAGPYEQYF.

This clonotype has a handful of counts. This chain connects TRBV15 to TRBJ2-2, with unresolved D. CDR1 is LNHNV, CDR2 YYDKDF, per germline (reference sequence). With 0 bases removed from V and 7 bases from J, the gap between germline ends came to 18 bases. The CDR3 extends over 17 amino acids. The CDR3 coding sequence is TGTGCCACCAGCAGAGAAAGGGCCATGGGTGGGGTCGGGGAGCTGTTTTTT. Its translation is CATSRERAMGGVGELFF.

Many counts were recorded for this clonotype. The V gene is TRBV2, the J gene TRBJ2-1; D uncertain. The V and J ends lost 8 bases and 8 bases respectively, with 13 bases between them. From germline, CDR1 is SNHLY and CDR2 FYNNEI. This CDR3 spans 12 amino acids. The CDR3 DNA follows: TGTGCCAGCTCCCCCGTGAGTCATGAGCAGTTCTTC. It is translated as CASSPVSHEQFF.

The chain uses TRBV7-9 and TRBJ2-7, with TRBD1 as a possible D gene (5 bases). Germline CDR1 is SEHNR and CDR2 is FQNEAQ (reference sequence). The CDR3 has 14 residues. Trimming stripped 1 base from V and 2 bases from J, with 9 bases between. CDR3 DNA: TGTGCCAGCAGCTTAGACAGGTTCCCCTACGAGCAGTACTTC. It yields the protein CASSLDRFPYEQYF.